This section outlines one T cell receptor beta chain sequence together with its context. The data stem from a study of blood T cells in healthy people across ages. Primers used in a second PCR of roughly 6 to 11 cycles were a sample-barcoded 5' primer and a J-beta primer mix. A single record per CDR3 protein comes from TCRdb applying MiXCR to the 5' RACE reads. The table records around 400,000 distinct CDR3 sequences, roughly half of them present only once. The CDR3 runs 15 residues. Germline V gene sequence: CDR1 DFQATT, CDR2 SNEGSKA (reference sequence). The V gene end was trimmed by 5 bases and the J gene end by 1 base; junction bases not matched to a gene: 5. The study drew donors from healthy Caucasian individuals in Russia aged roughly 6 to 90. The extraction recovered at least 5.5 micrograms of total RNA per sample.

Sequencing used blood. This clonotype was obtained from a man aged 60 to 75 in good health. The chain is built from TRBV20-1 and TRBJ2-4, with 10 bases identical to TRBD2. This CDR3 is CSAGGTSVAKNIQYF. Here the CDR3 DNA reads TGCAGTGCTGGAGGGACTAGCGTGGCCAAAAACATTCAGTACTTC.